A selection of T cell receptor beta chains follows, all from one sample in a study of shared clonotypes between healthy human individuals. The protocol was immunoSEQ multiplex PCR, while the TCRdb copy is restricted to in-frame clones and leaves out a portion. The repertoire holds 2 million to 2.5 million clones, with approximately 93% as singletons. The source material was naive CD4+ T cells from PBMCs. The source of these receptors is a man aged 18 to 29 in good health. Some clones in this sample may be carry-over from other donors' samples. The CDR3 runs from the conserved cysteine through the conserved F or W. A D gene is named only where the DNA matches it firmly. Expanded clones are given a class, and other clones once, few, many or no size at all.

V gene	D gene	clone size	J gene	CDR3 protein	CDR3 DNA
TRBV29-1	-	-	TRBJ1-1	CSVNWGWDTEAFF	TGCAGCGTTAATTGGGGGTGGGACACTGAAGCTTTCTTT
TRBV5-4	-	-	TRBJ1-5	CASSLGVGSNQPQHF	TGTGCCAGCAGCTTGGGGGTGGGGAGCAATCAGCCCCAGCATTTT
TRBV7-9	TRBD1	-	TRBJ1-1	CASSAGTGGFTEAFF	TGTGCCAGCAGCGCAGGGACAGGGGGTTTCACTGAAGCTTTCTTT
TRBV7-9	-	-	TRBJ1-2	CASSLGTELGGYTF	TGTGCCAGCAGCCTCGGGACGGAACTCGGTGGCTACACCTTC
TRBV5-1	-	-	TRBJ2-7	CASSARSTTYEQYF	TGCGCCAGCAGCGCCCGGAGCACTACCTACGAGCAGTACTTC
TRBV30	-	-	TRBJ2-2	CAWTNGGSNTGELFF	TGTGCCTGGACTAATGGGGGATCGAACACCGGGGAGCTGTTTTTT
TRBV11-2	-	-	TRBJ1-4	CASSPPSAVGKLFF	TGTGCCAGCAGCCCCCCAAGTGCTGTCGGAAAACTGTTTTTT
TRBV7-9	TRBD2	-	TRBJ2-7	CASSSARGGRIYEQYF	TGTGCCAGCAGCTCCGCCCGAGGCGGGAGGATTTACGAGCAGTACTTC
TRBV28	TRBD2	-	TRBJ2-1	CASRYYPRASGRSYNEQFF	TGTGCCAGCAGGTACTACCCTCGGGCTAGCGGGCGATCCTACAATGAGCAGTTCTTC
TRBV6-4	-	-	TRBJ2-4	CASSTRGDLVAKNIQYF	TGTGCCAGCAGCACCAGGGGGGACTTAGTAGCCAAAAACATTCAGTACTTC
TRBV5-1	-	-	TRBJ2-5	CASSLSGRGETQYF	TGCGCCAGCAGCCTCTCGGGCAGGGGAGAGACCCAGTACTTC
TRBV4-3	TRBD2	-	TRBJ2-3	CASSQLVAGGPDTQYF	TGCGCCAGCAGCCAACTGGTCGCGGGAGGGCCGGATACGCAGTATTTT
TRBV7-2	-	-	TRBJ2-7	CASSRVSSYEQYF	TGTGCCAGCAGCCGCGTTAGCTCCTACGAGCAGTACTTC
TRBV27	-	-	TRBJ2-3	CASSQPGGDLTDTQYF	TGTGCCAGCAGTCAACCTGGGGGAGATCTGACAGATACGCAGTATTTT
TRBV19	TRBD2	-	TRBJ2-1	CASSKGLAGGFDEQFF	TGTGCCAGTAGTAAAGGACTAGCGGGAGGTTTCGATGAGCAGTTCTTC
TRBV21-1	-	-	TRBJ2-7	CASNDQRTPGGRDRGQYF	TGTGCCAGCAACGATCAACGGACACCCGGTGGGCGGGACCGGGGGCAGTACTTC
TRBV18	TRBD1	-	TRBJ1-5	CASSPGQGAVGSRIQPQHF	TGTGCCAGCTCTCCCGGACAGGGGGCTGTTGGATCGAGGATTCAGCCCCAGCATTTT
TRBV6-1	TRBD2	-	TRBJ2-1	CASSVLGLAGAPLNEQFF	TGTGCCAGCAGTGTATTAGGACTAGCGGGAGCTCCCCTCAATGAGCAGTTCTTC
TRBV28	-	-	TRBJ1-5	CASKQGGNQPQHF	TGTGCCAGCAAACAAGGGGGGAATCAGCCCCAGCATTTT
TRBV5-1	TRBD2	-	TRBJ2-5	CASSLAGGRETQYF	TGCGCCAGCAGCTTGGCGGGAGGTCGAGAGACCCAGTACTTC
TRBV15	-	-	TRBJ2-5	CATSSPGILEKTQYF	TGTGCCACCAGTTCCCCCGGGATCCTTGAAAAGACCCAGTACTTC
TRBV25-1	TRBD1	-	TRBJ2-7	CASSALFRDRGNYEQYF	TGTGCCAGCAGTGCTTTGTTCCGGGACAGGGGGAACTACGAGCAGTACTTC
TRBV5-4	-	-	TRBJ1-2	CASSPRALGQGYTF	TGTGCCAGCAGCCCCCGGGCGCTCGGCCAAGGCTACACCTTC
TRBV15	-	once	TRBJ2-5	CATSRALLAGQETQYF	TGTGCCACCAGCAGAGCTCTCCTGGCGGGCCAAGAGACCCAGTACTTC
TRBV28	-	-	TRBJ1-6	CASSKGTSLHF	TGTGCCAGCAGTAAGGGAACTTCCCTCCACTTT
TRBV21-1	-	-	TRBJ1-5	CASSFPRGFYQPQHF	TGTGCCAGCAGCTTTCCTCGGGGCTTCTATCAGCCCCAGCATTTT
TRBV14	-	-	TRBJ2-5	CASSARNQETQYF	TGTGCCAGCAGCGCAAGAAACCAAGAGACCCAGTACTTC
TRBV2	-	-	TRBJ2-3	CASKGVSDTQYF	TGTGCCAGCAAGGGCGTATCAGATACGCAGTATTTT
TRBV6-1	TRBD2	-	TRBJ2-1	CASSDGLAGGGEQFF	TGTGCCAGCAGTGACGGACTAGCGGGAGGAGGTGAGCAGTTCTTC
TRBV7-3	TRBD2	-	TRBJ2-1	CASSLTPVGEGGDEQFF	TGTGCCAGCAGCTTAACCCCGGTGGGGGAGGGAGGCGATGAGCAGTTCTTC
TRBV7-8	-	-	TRBJ1-2	CASSFLQGRGFTF	TGTGCCAGCAGCTTTTTACAGGGACGAGGATTCACCTTC
TRBV11-2	TRBD2	-	TRBJ2-1	CASSLLGTSGNEQFF	TGTGCCAGCAGCTTACTCGGGACTAGCGGCAATGAGCAGTTCTTC
TRBV7-2	TRBD2	-	TRBJ2-3	CASSFGTSGDTQYF	TGTGCCAGCAGCTTCGGGACTAGCGGCGACACGCAGTATTTT
TRBV30	-	-	TRBJ1-2	CAWSVGAGYGYTF	TGTGCCTGGAGCGTAGGGGCAGGCTATGGCTACACCTTC
TRBV9	TRBD2	-	TRBJ2-1	CASSEGLAGPSYNEQFF	TGTGCCAGCAGCGAGGGACTAGCGGGACCCTCCTACAATGAGCAGTTCTTC
TRBV28	-	once	TRBJ2-1	CASTRGKGEQFF	TGTGCCAGCACAAGGGGAAAGGGTGAGCAGTTCTTC
TRBV28	TRBD1	-	TRBJ2-7	CASSSPTGQGKYF	TGTGCCAGCAGTTCCCCGACAGGACAGGGAAAGTACTTC
TRBV2	TRBD1	-	TRBJ2-7	CASSYTGQGSEQYF	TGTGCCAGCAGTTACACGGGACAGGGTTCCGAGCAGTACTTC
TRBV6-5	-	-	TRBJ2-7	CASRVRERREQYF	TGTGCCAGCAGGGTCAGGGAGCGGCGCGAGCAGTACTTC